The T cell receptor beta chain under discussion was sequenced for a study of beta chain features in type 1 diabetes. Study-wide findings and caveats: Researchers report that Type 1 diabetes patients had moderately but significantly shorter TCRB CDR3s across all four CD4+ subsets. VDJ junctions from patients with type 1 diabetes contained fewer insertions and more deletions.

The study reverse transcribed the entire isolated RNA, so it sequenced expressed TCRB transcripts. Sequenced by immunoSEQ multiplex PCR; TCRdb stores in-frame clones only, minus some. The table has around 300,000 clones, under 8.5% seen once. This clone came up a few times. Its antigen remains unidentified. Sorted populations were all over 98% pure. This TCR derives from a woman in her late teens or twenties in good health. The sample comprised central memory CD4+ T cells from blood.

The CDR3 here is CAWTPFAYRDPQFF. CDR3 DNA: TGTGCCTGGACACCTTTCGCGTACCGGGACCCTCAGTTCTTC. The genes are TRBV30 and TRBJ2-1; TRBD1 or TRBD2 may be the D gene (5 bases each). Trimming took 4 bases from V and 13 from J, leaving 23 bases between them. Germline CDR1 GTSNPN, CDR2 SVGIG (reference sequence). The length of the CDR3 is 14 residues.